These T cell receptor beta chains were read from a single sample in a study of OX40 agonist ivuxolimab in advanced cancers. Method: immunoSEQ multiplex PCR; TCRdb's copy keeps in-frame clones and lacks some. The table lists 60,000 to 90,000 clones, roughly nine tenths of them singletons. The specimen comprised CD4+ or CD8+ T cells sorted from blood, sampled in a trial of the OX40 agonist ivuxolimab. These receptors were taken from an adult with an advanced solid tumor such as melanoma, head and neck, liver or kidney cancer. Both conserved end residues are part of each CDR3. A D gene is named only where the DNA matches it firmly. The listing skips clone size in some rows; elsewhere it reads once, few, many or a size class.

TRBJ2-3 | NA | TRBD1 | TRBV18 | CASSPARQGSTDTQYF | TGTGCCAGCTCACCGGCCCGACAGGGGAGCACAGATACGCAGTATTTT
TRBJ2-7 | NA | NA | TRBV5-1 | CASSLAGFSYEQYF | TGCGCCAGCAGCTTGGCAGGGTTCTCCTACGAGCAGTACTTC
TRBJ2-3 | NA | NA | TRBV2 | CASSDAGNTQYF | TGTGCCAGCAGTGACGCAGGGAATACGCAGTATTTT
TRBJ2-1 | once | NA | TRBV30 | CAWSGASSPYNEQFF | TGTGCCTGGAGTGGCGCTAGTTCTCCCTACAATGAGCAGTTCTTC
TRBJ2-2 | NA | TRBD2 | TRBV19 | CASSGRLAGITGELFF | TGTGCCAGTAGTGGTCGACTAGCGGGGATAACCGGGGAGCTGTTTTTT
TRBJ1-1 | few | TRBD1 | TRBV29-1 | CSVEAWTGGTEAFF | TGCAGCGTTGAAGCTTGGACAGGGGGCACTGAAGCTTTCTTT
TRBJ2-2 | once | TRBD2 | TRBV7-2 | CASRNAGGPVGELFF | TGTGCCAGCAGAAACGCGGGAGGGCCTGTCGGGGAGCTGTTTTTT
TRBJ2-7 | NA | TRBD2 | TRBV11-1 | CASSAGLSEQYF | TGTGCCAGCAGCGCGGGACTAAGCGAGCAGTACTTC
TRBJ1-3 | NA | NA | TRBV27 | CASSLNPGNTIYF | TGTGCCAGCAGTCTCAACCCTGGAAACACCATATATTTT
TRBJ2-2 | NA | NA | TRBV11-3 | CASSSTGTITGELFF | TGTGCCAGCAGCTCAACCGGGACGATCACCGGGGAGCTGTTTTTT
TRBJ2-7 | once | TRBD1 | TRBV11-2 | CASSSTGTGYGGVVGF | TGTGCCAGCAGTTCAACCGGGACAGGATATGGCGGGGTGGTGGGCTTC
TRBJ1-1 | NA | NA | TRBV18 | CASSTDLNTEAFF | TGTGCCAGCTCGACGGACTTGAACACTGAAGCTTTCTTT
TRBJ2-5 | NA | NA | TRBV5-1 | CASRSQGSQETQYF | TGCGCCAGCAGGTCTCAGGGTTCCCAAGAGACCCAGTACTTC
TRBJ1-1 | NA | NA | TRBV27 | CASSLNGLNTEAFF | TGTGCCAGCAGTTTAAACGGTTTGAACACTGAAGCTTTCTTT
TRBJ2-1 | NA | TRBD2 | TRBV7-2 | CASSLVGLAGGNEQFF | TGTGCCAGCAGCTTAGTGGGACTAGCGGGAGGTAATGAGCAGTTCTTC
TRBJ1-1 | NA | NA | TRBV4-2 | CASSPFGMNTEAFF | TGTGCCAGCAGCCCCTTCGGGATGAACACTGAAGCTTTCTTT
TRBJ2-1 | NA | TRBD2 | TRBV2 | CASSERLAGRNEQFF | TGTGCCAGCAGTGAGCGTCTAGCGGGAAGGAATGAGCAGTTCTTC
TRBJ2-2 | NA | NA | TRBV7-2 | CASTESGYLDTGELFF | TGTGCCAGCACCGAATCAGGGTATTTGGATACCGGGGAGCTGTTTTTT
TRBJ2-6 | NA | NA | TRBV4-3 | CASSQDLGPGANVLTF | TGCGCCAGCAGCCAAGATCTCGGGCCTGGGGCCAACGTCCTGACTTTC
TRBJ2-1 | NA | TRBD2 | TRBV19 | CASSIDPGLAGGEQFF | TGTGCCAGTAGTATAGATCCCGGACTAGCGGGAGGTGAGCAGTTCTTC
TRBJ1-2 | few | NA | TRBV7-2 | CASSLGEAGGYTF | TGTGCCAGCAGCTTAGGAGAGGCGGGAGGCTACACCTTC
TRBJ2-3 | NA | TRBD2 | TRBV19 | CASTGGGTDTQYF | TGTGCCAGTACCGGGGGGGGCACAGATACGCAGTATTTT
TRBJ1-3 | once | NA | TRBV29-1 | CTAAGGGNTIYF | TGCACCGCGGCCGGCGGAGGAAACACCATATATTTT
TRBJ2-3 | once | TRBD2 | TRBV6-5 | CASSELAGGDTQYF | TGTGCCAGCAGTGAACTAGCGGGAGGAGATACGCAGTATTTT
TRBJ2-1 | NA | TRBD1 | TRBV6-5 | CASSLTGGGSYNEQFF | TGTGCCAGCAGTTTGACAGGGGGCGGTTCCTACAATGAGCAGTTCTTC
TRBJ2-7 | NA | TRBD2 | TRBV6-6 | CASRPRGGTPSYEQYF | TGTGCCAGCAGGCCCCGGGGGGGGACCCCCTCCTACGAGCAGTACTTC
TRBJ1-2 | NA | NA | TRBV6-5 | CASSYDRNYGYTF | TGTGCCAGCAGTTACGACAGAAACTATGGCTACACCTTC
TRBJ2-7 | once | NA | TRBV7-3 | CAGLGGMYEQYF | TGTGCCGGGTTGGGGGGCATGTACGAGCAGTACTTC
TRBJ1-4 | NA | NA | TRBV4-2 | CASSQTSQTANEKLFF | TGTGCCAGCAGCCAAACCTCCCAGACAGCAAATGAAAAACTGTTTTTT
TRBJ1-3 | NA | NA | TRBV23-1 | CATARMSVGGISGNTIYF | TGCGCCACCGCCAGAATGTCCGTGGGGGGGATTTCTGGAAACACCATATATTTT
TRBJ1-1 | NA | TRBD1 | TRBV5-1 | CASSGRQGQNTEAFF | TGCGCCAGCAGCGGTAGACAGGGACAGAACACTGAAGCTTTCTTT
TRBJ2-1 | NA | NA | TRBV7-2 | CASSPFRGTYNEQFF | TGTGCCAGCAGCCCTTTCCGGGGAACCTACAATGAGCAGTTCTTC
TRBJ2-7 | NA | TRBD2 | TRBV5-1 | CASSGISGGPYEQYF | TGCGCCAGCAGCGGAATCAGCGGGGGCCCCTACGAGCAGTACTTC
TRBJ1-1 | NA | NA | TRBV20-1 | CSASRVAEAFF | TGCAGTGCTAGCCGAGTGGCTGAAGCTTTCTTT
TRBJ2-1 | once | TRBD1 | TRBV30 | CAWDRGLRYEQFF | TGTGCCTGGGACAGGGGACTGCGCTATGAGCAGTTCTTC
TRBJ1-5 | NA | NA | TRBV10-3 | CAISENGANNQPQHF | TGTGCCATCAGTGAGAATGGGGCCAACAATCAGCCCCAGCATTTT
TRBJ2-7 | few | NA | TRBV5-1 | CASSLNYEQYF | TGCGCCAGCAGCTTGAACTACGAGCAGTACTTC
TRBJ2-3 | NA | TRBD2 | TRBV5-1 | CASSGDGGRADTQYF | TGCGCCAGCAGCGGAGACGGCGGGAGGGCAGATACGCAGTATTTT
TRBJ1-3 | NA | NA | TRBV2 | CASKMVGNTIYF | TGTGCCAGCAAGATGGTCGGAAACACCATATATTTT
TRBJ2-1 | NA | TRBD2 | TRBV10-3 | CAITSGLAGGNEQFF | TGTGCCATTACCTCGGGACTAGCGGGAGGCAATGAGCAGTTCTTC
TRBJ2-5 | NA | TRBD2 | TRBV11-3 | CASSLRTSGETQYF | TGTGCCAGCAGCTTACGGACTAGCGGGGAGACCCAGTACTTC
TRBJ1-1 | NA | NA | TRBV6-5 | CASSYSRTAEAFF | TGTGCCAGCAGTTACTCAAGGACAGCTGAAGCTTTCTTT
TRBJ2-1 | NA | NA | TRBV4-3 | CASSPTLNTGNNEQFF | TGCGCCAGCAGCCCTACCCTAAATACAGGCAACAATGAGCAGTTCTTC
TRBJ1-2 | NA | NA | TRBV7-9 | CASSPGDPEGYGYTF | TGTGCCAGCAGCCCAGGGGACCCGGAGGGCTATGGCTACACCTTC
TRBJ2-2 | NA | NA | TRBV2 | CASSRNTGELFF | TGTGCCAGCAGTCGAAACACCGGGGAGCTGTTTTTT
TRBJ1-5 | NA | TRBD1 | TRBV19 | CASRSSQGAFRNQPQHF | TGTGCCAGCAGATCCTCCCAGGGGGCATTCCGCAATCAGCCCCAGCATTTT
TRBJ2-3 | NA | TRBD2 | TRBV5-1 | CASSPLARGADTQYF | TGCGCCAGCAGCCCGTTAGCACGGGGGGCAGATACGCAGTATTTT
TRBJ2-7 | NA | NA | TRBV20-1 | CSSGGSYEQYF | TGCAGCTCAGGGGGGTCCTACGAGCAGTACTTC
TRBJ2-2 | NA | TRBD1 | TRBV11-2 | CASSPPDREAGELFF | TGTGCCAGCAGCCCCCCGGACAGGGAGGCCGGGGAGCTGTTTTTT
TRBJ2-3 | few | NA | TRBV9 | CASSVTGDGTDTQYF | TGTGCCAGCAGCGTTACGGGGGATGGCACAGATACGCAGTATTTT
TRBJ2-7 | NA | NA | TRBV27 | CASSRVFSSYEQYF | TGTGCCAGCTCCCGGGTGTTTTCCTCCTACGAGCAGTACTTC
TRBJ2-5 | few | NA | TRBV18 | CASSPRGTQYF | TGTGCCAGCTCACCGAGAGGAACCCAGTACTTC
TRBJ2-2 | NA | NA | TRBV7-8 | CASTAGVNTGELFF | TGTGCCAGCACCGCTGGGGTGAACACCGGGGAGCTGTTTTTT
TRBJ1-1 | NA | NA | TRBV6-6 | CASSYGERGAFF | TGTGCCAGCAGTTACGGGGAACGGGGAGCTTTCTTT